This T cell receptor beta chain is drawn from a study of identical twins. CDR1 and CDR2 from the germline V gene are MDHEN and SYDVKM. The CDR3 totals 16 residues. The germline V and J ends were trimmed by 5 bases and 4 bases, with 18 bases remaining between them. No donor was unhealthy or non-Caucasian. TCRdb itself ran the 5' RACE reads through MiXCR, one entry per CDR3 protein. This sample has 420,000 or so distinct CDR3 sequences, with around a sixth found just once. This clonotype was found a few times. This receptor was identified in a man aged 50 or older in good health. Sequenced sample: naive T cells sorted from blood. This chain links TRBV28 with TRBJ1-5, with TRBD1 as a possible D gene (6 bases). CDR3 loop: CASSPQWGAGNQPQHF. CDR3 in DNA: TGTGCCAGCAGTCCACAGTGGGGGGCTGGGAATCAGCCCCAGCATTTT.